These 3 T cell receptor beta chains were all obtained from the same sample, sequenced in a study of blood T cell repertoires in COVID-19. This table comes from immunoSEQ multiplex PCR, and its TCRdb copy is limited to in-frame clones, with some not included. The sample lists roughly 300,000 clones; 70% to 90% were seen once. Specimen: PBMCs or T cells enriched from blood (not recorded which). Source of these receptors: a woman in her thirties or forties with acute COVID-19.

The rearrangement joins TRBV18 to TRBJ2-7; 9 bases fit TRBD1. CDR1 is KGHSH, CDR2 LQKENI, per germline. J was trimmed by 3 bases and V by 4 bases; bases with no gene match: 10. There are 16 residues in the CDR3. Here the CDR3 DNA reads TGTGCCAGCTCACGAAACTCGGGACAGGGCAACTACGAGCAGTACTTC. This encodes CASSRNSGQGNYEQYF.

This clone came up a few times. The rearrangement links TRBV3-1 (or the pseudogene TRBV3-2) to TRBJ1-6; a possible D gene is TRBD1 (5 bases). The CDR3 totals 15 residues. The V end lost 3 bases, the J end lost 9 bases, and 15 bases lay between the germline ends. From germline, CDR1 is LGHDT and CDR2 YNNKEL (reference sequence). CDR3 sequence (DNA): TGTGCCAGCAGCCAGGCAGGGCTGTTGGGTTCACCCCTCCACTTT. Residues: CASSQAGLLGSPLHF.

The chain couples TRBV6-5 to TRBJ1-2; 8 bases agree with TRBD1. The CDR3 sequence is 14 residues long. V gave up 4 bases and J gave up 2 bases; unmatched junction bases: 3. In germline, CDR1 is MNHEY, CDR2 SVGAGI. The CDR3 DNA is TGTGCCAGCAGTTCGGACAGGGTAAACTATGGCTACACCTTC. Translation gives CASSSDRVNYGYTF.